A selection of T cell receptor beta chains follows, all from one sample in a study of T cells in Graves' hyperthyroidism and ophthalmopathy. TCRdb analysed the multiplex PCR reads with MiXCR anew, one entry per CDR3 protein. The table includes hundreds of thousands of distinct CDR3 sequences, around 38% detected once. The specimen sequenced was blood. All receptors come from a man between 18 and 29 years old with Graves' hyperthyroidism. CDR3s include the opening cysteine and the closing phenylalanine or tryptophan. The D gene is left open where the match is weak. For some rows the clone size is stated as once, few or many, or as a class when expanded; others skip it.

clone size,CDR3 length,D gene,V gene,J gene,CDR3 DNA,CDR3 protein
.,16,.,TRBV7-9,TRBJ2-2,TGTGCCAGCACATGGATCCAGTCCGCGAACACCGGGGAGCTGTTTTTT,CASTWIQSANTGELFF
few,13,TRBD1,TRBV12-3/TRBV12-4,TRBJ2-7,TGTGCCAGCAGTTGGACAGGGGTTGACGAGCAGTACTTC,CASSWTGVDEQYF
.,16,.,TRBV15,TRBJ1-5,TGTGCCACCAGCAGTTTAGGGGGGCTCGGCAATCAGCCCCAGCATTTT,CATSSLGGLGNQPQHF
.,13,.,TRBV10-3,TRBJ1-2,TGTGCCATCAGTGAGACAGGCCGCTATGGCTACACCTTC,CAISETGRYGYTF
many,12,.,TRBV12-3/TRBV12-4,TRBJ2-2,TGTGCCAGCAGTCCGGGGCCGGGGGAGCTGTTTTTT,CASSPGPGELFF
few,15,.,TRBV6-6,TRBJ2-7,TGTGCCAGCAGTTTCGTAGGGGGAAGCTCCTACGAGCAGTACTTC,CASSFVGGSSYEQYF
.,15,.,TRBV7-9,TRBJ1-3,TGTGCCAGCAGCTCAGTCGCGGGAAGTTTAAACACCATATATTTT,CASSSVAGSLNTIYF
.,14,.,TRBV12-3/TRBV12-4,TRBJ1-2,TGTGCCAGCAGTCTCGGTGGGAATAACTATGGCTACACCTTC,CASSLGGNNYGYTF
.,15,TRBD2,TRBV5-4,TRBJ2-7,TGTGCCAGCAGCTTCTCCCCTCTAGCGGGTGGTGAGCAGTACTTC,CASSFSPLAGGEQYF
once,13,.,TRBV5-5,TRBJ1-1,TGTGCCAGCAGGCTTGGCATACACACTGAAGCTTTCTTT,CASRLGIHTEAFF
few,14,.,TRBV12-3/TRBV12-4,TRBJ1-1,TGTGCCAGCACCCCCCCGGGGATAGGCACTGAAGCTTTCTTT,CASTPPGIGTEAFF
once,13,.,TRBV19,TRBJ2-2,TGTGCCAGACAAGGGGGTATAGGCGGTGAGCTGTTTTTT,CARQGGIGGELFF
.,15,TRBD2,TRBV6-5,TRBJ2-7,TGTGCCAGCAGGATATACTTTAGCGGGAGCTACGAGCAGTACTTC,CASRIYFSGSYEQYF
.,13,.,TRBV6-1,TRBJ2-7,TGTGCCAGCGGAGAAGGAAGGGGCTACGAGCAGTACTTC,CASGEGRGYEQYF
.,15,TRBD1,TRBV12-3/TRBV12-4,TRBJ2-7,TGTGCCAGCAGTTTACCGGACAGGGGGCGCAACGAGCAGTACTTC,CASSLPDRGRNEQYF
.,12,.,TRBV10-3,TRBJ1-5,TGTGCCAGCACCCAGGTGGATCAGCCCCAGCATTTT,CASTQVDQPQHF
.,14,.,TRBV15,TRBJ1-6,TGTGCCACCAGCAAAGGGGGTGGGGATTCACCCCTCCACTTT,CATSKGGGDSPLHF
.,14,.,TRBV6-5,TRBJ1-3,TGTGCCAGCGGTGCGGGGAGCTCTGGAAACACCATATATTTT,CASGAGSSGNTIYF
many,14,.,TRBV5-1,TRBJ2-7,TGCGCCAGCAGCTTCGGGCGGGCCTCCTACGAGCAGTACTTC,CASSFGRASYEQYF
.,15,.,TRBV12-3/TRBV12-4,TRBJ1-2,TGTGCCAGCTCGGCACTAGGGGACCGGATCGAAGGCTACACCTTC,CASSALGDRIEGYTF
few,15,.,TRBV7-9,TRBJ1-4,TGTGCCAGCAGCGGAAGGCAGGGTCGAGACGAAAAACTGTTTTTT,CASSGRQGRDEKLFF
few,15,.,TRBV6-5,TRBJ1-5,TGTGCCAGCAGTGAAGCGGGGGGGATAAATCAGCCCCAGCATTTT,CASSEAGGINQPQHF
.,14,.,TRBV5-6,TRBJ1-1,TGTGCCAGCTTAAGTCGGGGCATGAACACTGAAGCTTTCTTT,CASLSRGMNTEAFF
.,15,.,TRBV10-3,TRBJ1-5,TGTGCCAGCAGTTACTTAGGCCAGATTAATCAGCCCCAGCATTTT,CASSYLGQINQPQHF
few,16,.,TRBV4-1,TRBJ2-6,TGCGCCAGCAGCCAGTTACCTCCGGCTGGGGCCAACGTCCTGACTTTC,CASSQLPPAGANVLTF
many,15,.,TRBV7-9,TRBJ1-1,TGTGCCAGCAGCGAGAACCGAAACAGCGAGACTGAAGCTTTCTTT,CASSENRNSETEAFF
.,14,TRBD1,TRBV7-9,TRBJ2-7,TGTGCCTGGAACTCAGGGACAGGGGAGGGCGAGCAGTACTTC,CAWNSGTGEGEQYF
.,17,TRBD2,TRBV20-1,TRBJ2-7,TGCAGTGCTAGAGTCGCTAGCGGGAGGGCCGGGTTTGACGAGCAGTACTTC,CSARVASGRAGFDEQYF
.,15,.,TRBV7-2,TRBJ2-2,TGTGCCAGTAGTACCTACAGGGAGAACACTGGGGAGCTGTTTTTT,CASSTYRENTGELFF
few,14,.,TRBV15,TRBJ2-2,TGTGCCACCAGCAGCGAAGGGGCTACCGGGGAGCTGTTTTTT,CATSSEGATGELFF
.,16,TRBD1,TRBV7-9,TRBJ1-2,TGTGCCAGCAGTACCGGACGGACAGGGCTCGGCTATGGCTACACCTTC,CASSTGRTGLGYGYTF
many,15,.,TRBV24-1,TRBJ2-6,TGTGCCACCAGTGATTCAGGCTCTGGGGCCAACGTCCTGACTTTC,CATSDSGSGANVLTF
many,14,.,TRBV19,TRBJ1-3,TGTGCCAGTAGACCGACCCTTACTGGAAACACCATATATTTT,CASRPTLTGNTIYF
few,13,.,TRBV9,TRBJ2-7,TGTGCCAGCAGCGTCGGGAGTCTAAACGAGCAGTACTTC,CASSVGSLNEQYF
.,16,.,TRBV15,TRBJ1-6,TGTGCCACCAGAGAAGGGAGGGACGCCTATAATTCACCCCTCCACTTT,CATREGRDAYNSPLHF
.,11,TRBD1,TRBV25-1,TRBJ1-6,TGTGAGGGACAGGGGACTTCACCCCTCCACTTT,CEGQGTSPLHF
many,13,.,TRBV7-9,TRBJ1-2,TGTGCCAGCAGCTTATCCCCGTCAGAGGGCTACACCTTC,CASSLSPSEGYTF
many,15,TRBD1,TRBV7-2,TRBJ1-2,TGTGCCAGCAGCGACAGGGGAGGGATCGGCTATGGCTACACCTTC,CASSDRGGIGYGYTF
.,17,TRBD2,TRBV2,TRBJ2-5,TGTGCCAGCATCCTGGAGGCTAGCGGGGGGGCCCGTGAGACCCAGTACTTC,CASILEASGGARETQYF
once,15,TRBD2,TRBV20-1,TRBJ2-7,TGCAGTGCTATGGCCCTGAGCGGGACTAGCGGGAGAGTAAACTTC,CSAMALSGTSGRVNF
many,15,.,TRBV2,TRBJ2-6,TGTGCCAGCAGTGAATGGAGTTCTGGGGCCAACGTCCTGACTTTC,CASSEWSSGANVLTF
.,13,.,TRBV5-1,TRBJ1-6,TGCGCCAGCAGCTTGGGGAGGGCTTCACCCCTCCACTTT,CASSLGRASPLHF
.,12,.,TRBV7-9,TRBJ1-1,TGTTCCAGCAGACCGTTGTCAGTTGAAGCTTTCTTT,CSSRPLSVEAFF
many,15,TRBD2,TRBV4-3,TRBJ2-7,TGCGCCAGCAGCCATACTAGCGGGAGTGTCGACGAGCAGTACTTC,CASSHTSGSVDEQYF
.,12,.,TRBV11-3,TRBJ1-4,TGTGCCAGCAGGGGACTCCAACGGAAACTGTTTTTT,CASRGLQRKLFF
once,13,.,TRBV20-1,TRBJ1-4,TGCAGTGCTAGAGGGTCGGCTAATGAAAAACTGTTTTTT,CSARGSANEKLFF
.,14,TRBD1,TRBV10-3,TRBJ1-1,TGTGCCAGCAATAGACAGGGTATGAACACTGAAGCTTTCTTT,CASNRQGMNTEAFF
.,13,TRBD2,TRBV20-1,TRBJ2-7,TGCAGTGCTACACTAGCGGGCTCCTACGAGCAGTACTTC,CSATLAGSYEQYF
.,13,.,TRBV12-3/TRBV12-4,TRBJ1-1,TGTGCCAGCAGCCTCAGGGTGGGGGCTGAAGCTTTCTTT,CASSLRVGAEAFF
once,14,TRBD1,TRBV18,TRBJ1-3,TGTGCCAGCTCACCGGGACAGGGGAGCGACACCATATATTTT,CASSPGQGSDTIYF
few,12,TRBD2,TRBV20-1,TRBJ2-7,TGCAGTGCCAAAACTAGCGGGGGACTGCAGTACTTC,CSAKTSGGLQYF
many,14,.,TRBV7-9,TRBJ2-7,TGTGCCAGCAGCCCGGACAGAGGAGGCAACGAGCAGTACTTC,CASSPDRGGNEQYF
few,17,TRBD1,TRBV7-2,TRBJ2-6,TGTGCCAGCAGCCCCCCGACAGGGGGCGAGGGGGCCAACGTCCTGACTTTC,CASSPPTGGEGANVLTF
.,11,.,TRBV5-5,TRBJ2-1,TGCGCCAGCGGAGACAACAATGAGCAGTTCTTC,CASGDNNEQFF